This T cell receptor beta chain was sequenced during a study of T cells in Graves' hyperthyroidism and ophthalmopathy. Regions amplified from RNA transcripts were the TCR beta CDR3 regions. TCR CDR3 underwent first-round RT-PCR with the HTBI primer set. MiXCR, run by TCRdb on the multiplex PCR reads, gives a single entry per CDR3 protein. The sample yields 620,000 or so distinct CDR3 sequences, approximately 15% seen once. Comment on this clonotype: Its matching antigen is unknown.

Patients showing uncontrolled infection, other autoimmune disease, pregnancy or lactation were ineligible. Orbital computed tomography and thyroid ultrasound, together with serum TRAb and thyroxine and clinical symptoms, were used for diagnoses. Study results and caveats: Most thyroid clonotypes expanded above 0.001 appeared in blood too.

Sequenced material: blood. This receptor was taken from a woman in her fifties or sixties with Graves' ophthalmopathy.

The CDR3 reads CASGAGGPFDEQFF. The CDR3 nucleotides read TGTGCTAGTGGCGCGGGAGGGCCTTTCGATGAGCAGTTCTTC. J is TRBJ2-1 and V is TRBV12-5, with 9 bases fitting TRBD2. Per the germline V gene, CDR1 is LGHNT and CDR2 is FRNRAP. The CDR3 covers 14 residues. Trimming at V came to 6 bases and at J to 8 bases, leaving 8 bases not matched to a gene.